This TCR beta chain was sequenced in a study of T-cell reconstitution after alpha-beta-depleted transplantation in children. Study results and limitations: Counts and diversity of T cells one year after transplant came mostly from newly produced T cells. Where alpha-beta T cells came from about two months after transplant was reportedly several hundred expanded graft clones. Elevated TCRbeta diversity at day 60 was traced, in some patients, to surviving recipient T cells and thymic progenitors.

This CDR3 contains 14 residues. Trimming left V 5 bases short and J 1 base short, with 12 bases between. Germline CDR1 DFQATT, CDR2 SNEGSKA (reference sequence). This clonotype appeared many times. Antigen: not known. Preparation of the TCRbeta library used unique molecular identifiers. MiXCR, applied by TCRdb to the PCR reads, yields one record per CDR3 protein. The table shows 7,000 to 9,500 distinct CDR3 sequences, with 30% occurring only once. The clonotype originates from a boy in the first two years of life who had a stem cell transplant for SCID, so the T cells may come from the graft donor. The material sequenced was peripheral blood, taken 60 days after TCRalphabeta/CD19-depleted stem cell transplant. The genes are TRBV20-1 and TRBJ1-5; D is unclear. CDR3 region: CSAVVGLSNQPQHF. The CDR3 bases are TGCAGTGCTGTCGTAGGTCTAAGCAATCAGCCCCAGCATTTT.